The present entry profiles one T cell receptor beta chain with its context. Its target is not known. On average, the one heparinised blood draw given by each donor was approximately 100 mL. Sorting of CD4+ naive, central memory, regulatory and stem cell-like memory cells was performed via CD45RO/CCR7/CD25/CD127/CD95/CD27. These data come from a study of beta chain features in type 1 diabetes. The study's findings and limits: In every one of the four CD4+ subsets, TCRB CDR3s were moderately but significantly shorter in Type 1 diabetes patients. Patients with type 1 diabetes showed fewer VDJ junction insertions and more deletions. PCR might preferentially amplify shorter templates, equally in patients and controls.

All of the isolated RNA was reverse transcribed, so expressed TCRB transcripts were sequenced. Sequencing used immunoSEQ multiplex PCR; TCRdb keeps in-frame clones, though not all of them. The sample records roughly 290,000 clones, over 14% being singletons. V lost 2 bases, J lost 0 bases, and 7 bases lay in between. CDR3 length equals 13 residues. Germline assignment: CDR1 SQVTM and CDR2 ANQGSEA. This chain connects TRBV29-1 to TRBJ1-1; D not certain. The TCR originated in a man aged 18 to 30 with type 1 diabetes. The sample consisted of naive CD4+ T cells from blood. The CDR3 loop is CSVERRVNTEAFF. The CDR3 region has the DNA TGCAGCGTTGAAAGACGGGTGAACACTGAAGCTTTCTTT. The full variable domain, with the rest looked up from reference TRBV29-1 and TRBJ1-1, is SAVISQKPSRDICQRGTSLTIQCQVDSQVTMMFWYRQQPGQSLTLIATANQGSEATYESGFVIDKFPISRPNLTFSTLTVSNMSPEDSSIYLCSVERRVNTEAFFGQGTRLTVV.